This T cell receptor beta chain was captured by sequencing in a study of Siglec-9 on CD8 T cells in melanoma. Study-wide results and caveats: An effector memory CD8+ subset marked by Siglec-9 reportedly appeared to gather in melanoma.

This CDR3 contains 15 residues. The V and J ends lost 5 bases and 3 bases, in that order; junction bases with no gene match: 5. CDR1 is MNHEY and CDR2 is SMNVEV in the germline V gene (reference sequence). The table lists this clone with a count of one. No antigen is known for it. The data were produced by immunoSEQ multiplex PCR, yet TCRdb's version contains in-frame clones alone and is incomplete. The sample lists some 37,000 clones, roughly 84% occurring once. The sequence was collected from a human donor in good health. Source material: Siglec-9- CD8+ T cells sorted from blood. V usage is TRBV27 and J usage is TRBJ2-7; TRBD2 agrees at 12 bases. The CDR3 region has the DNA TGTGCCAGCAGTCCCCAGACTAGCGGGAGCTACGAGCAGTACTTC. Its protein product is CASSPQTSGSYEQYF.